This TCR beta chain comes out of a study of blood T cell repertoires in COVID-19. Study background: Researchers got acute and convalescent COVID-19 samples from the United States, Italy and Spain. T cells, B-cell-depleted T cells, or PBMCs supplied cDNA or gDNA.

This clone was found a few times. Original methodology: Amplification with reference gene primers provided the estimates of nucleated cell counts. The assay was immunoSEQ multiplex PCR, and TCRdb's table has in-frame clones only and misses some. V, J and clone size were drawn from that table, and D and trimming were deduced from the DNA. Of some 88,000 clones listed, around 75% are singletons. The receptor was isolated from a human donor in a cohort sampled during active COVID-19. The source material was peripheral blood.

The CDR3 here is CASSISEGSGELFF. DNA of the CDR3: TGTGCCAGTAGTATTTCGGAGGGGTCAGGGGAGCTGTTTTTT. The rearrangement joins TRBV19 to TRBJ2-2; D is possibly TRBD2 (6 bases). Per germline, CDR1 LNHDA and CDR2 SQIVND (reference sequence). The CDR3 loop spans 14 amino acids. Between the trimmed V and J ends, which lost 3 bases and 8 bases, there was a span of 13 bases. The whole variable domain, remainder taken from reference TRBV19 and TRBJ2-2, is DGGITQSPKYLFRKEGQNVTLSCEQNLNHDAMYWYRQDPGQGLRLIYYSQIVNDFQKGDIAEGYSVSREKKESFPLTVTSAQKNPTAFYLCASSISEGSGELFFGEGSRLTVL.